The 20 T cell receptor beta chains reported below all come from one sample, sequenced in a study of STAT5B mutations in CD4+ large granular lymphocyte leukemia. The protocol was immunoSEQ multiplex PCR, while the TCRdb copy is restricted to in-frame clones and leaves out a portion. The table has about 31,000 clones, over 65% seen once; the top ten hold roughly 7%. The material sequenced was CD4+ T cells from blood buffy coats. The receptor source for this set is a human donor in good health.

V is TRBV7-9 and J is TRBJ1-3; 8 bases line up with TRBD1. From germline, CDR1 is SEHNR and CDR2 FQNEAQ (reference sequence). This CDR3 is 16 amino acids long. The junction had 6 bases not matched to a gene; V was cut back by 5 bases and J by 0 bases. The CDR3 DNA is TGTGCCAGCAGCCCGAGGGACAGGCACTCTGGAAACACCATATATTTT. Residues: CASSPRDRHSGNTIYF.

The chain carries TRBV2 and TRBJ1-5; possibly TRBD1 for D (5 bases). Trimming removed 4 bases at V and 6 bases at J, with 19 bases between. CDR1 is SNHLY and CDR2 is FYNNEI in the germline V gene. This CDR3 contains 16 residues. The CDR3 loop reads CASSADPGPQAQPQHF. CDR3 nucleotide sequence: TGTGCCAGCAGTGCGGATCCGGGACCCCAAGCTCAGCCCCAGCATTTT.

J is TRBJ2-3 and V is TRBV4-1; D may correspond to TRBD1 or TRBD2 (5 bases each). Deletions cut 3 bases from V and 2 bases from J, with 9 bases between. CDR1 is MGHRA and CDR2 is YSYEKL in the germline V gene. This CDR3 is built from 14 residues. CDR3 in amino acids: CASSQGVITDTQYF. The CDR3 DNA sequence: TGCGCCAGCAGCCAGGGGGTTATCACAGATACGCAGTATTTT.

The chain links TRBV2 to TRBJ1-1; D might be TRBD1 (5 bases). V dropped 6 bases and J dropped 1 base, with 15 bases sitting between them. The CDR3 contains 15 residues. The germline CDR1 and CDR2 sequences are SNHLY and FYNNEI. CDR3 residues: CASRKQGVTNTEAFF. In DNA, the CDR3 is TGTGCCAGCAGGAAGCAGGGTGTAACGAACACTGAAGCTTTCTTT.

As to this clone: A read error may account for a junction end that differs from germline. The rearrangement uses TRBV7-9 and TRBJ1-1; TRBD1 is a possible D gene (5 bases). The CDR3 has 12 amino acids. Germline V gene data show CDR1 as SEHNR and CDR2 as FQNEAQ (reference sequence). The DNA for the CDR3 is TGTGCCAGCAGCATGCAGGGCATGGGGGGTGACTTT. Its protein is CASSMQGMGGDF.

The chain uses TRBV10-3 and TRBJ2-3; 7 nucleotides agree with TRBD1. The CDR3 extends over 14 amino acids. With V trimmed by 10 bases and J by 0 bases, 7 bases remained unmatched. In germline, CDR1 is ENHRY, CDR2 SYGVKD. DNA for the CDR3: TGTGCCACCCAGGGACAGCTAAGCACAGATACGCAGTATTTT. This codes for CATQGQLSTDTQYF.

The gene calls are TRBV5-1 and TRBJ1-3; possible D gene TRBD1, 6 bases. Trimming removed 4 bases at V and 3 bases at J, with 14 bases between. The CDR3 is 15 amino acids. CDR1 is SGHRS and CDR2 is YFSETQ in the germline V gene. This CDR3 is CASSQQGAVGNTIYF. CDR3 sequence (DNA): TGCGCCAGCAGCCAACAGGGAGCAGTTGGAAACACCATATATTTT.

V usage is TRBV18 and J usage is TRBJ2-6; TRBD2 is a possible D gene (6 bases). This CDR3 has 19 amino acids. Germline CDR1 is KGHSH and CDR2 is LQKENI. V was pared by 6 bases and J by 2 bases, with 23 bases between. The chain's CDR3 is CASSAYGTQGETGANVLTF. Here the CDR3 DNA reads TGTGCCAGCTCGGCATATGGGACTCAAGGGGAAACTGGGGCCAACGTCCTGACTTTC.

This clone came up a few times. This chain links TRBV9 with TRBJ1-1; perhaps TRBD1 as D (6 bases). This CDR3 contains 15 residues. The germline V and J ends were trimmed by 4 bases and 0 bases, with 13 bases remaining between them. Germline V gives CDR1 SGDLS, CDR2 YYNGEE. DNA of the CDR3: TGTGCCAGCAGCCCCAGGGGACGGTTGAACACTGAAGCTTTCTTT. It translates to CASSPRGRLNTEAFF.

This clone was detected only once. The chain combines TRBV19 with TRBJ1-2, with a tentative D call TRBD1 (5 bases). Germline values: CDR1 LNHDA, CDR2 SQIVND (reference sequence). Trimming left V 7 bases short and J 8 bases short, with 20 bases between. The length of the CDR3 is 14 residues. CDR3 protein: CASTQVVGRSGYTF. In nucleotides, the CDR3 is TGTGCCAGTACCCAGGTGGTGGGACGAAGCGGCTACACCTTC. Full variable domain (missing parts from reference TRBV19 and TRBJ1-2): DGGITQSPKYLFRKEGQNVTLSCEQNLNHDAMYWYRQDPGQGLRLIYYSQIVNDFQKGDIAEGYSVSREKKESFPLTVTSAQKNPTAFYLCASTQVVGRSGYTFGSGTRLTVV.

The rearrangement joins TRBV7-8 to TRBJ2-3, with D tentatively TRBD2 (6 bases). This CDR3 has 15 residues. V was clipped by 8 bases and J by 1 base, with 16 bases between them. The germline CDR1 and CDR2 sequences are SGHVS and FQNEAQ. CDR3 nucleotide sequence: TGTGCCAGCCGGTTAGAGCGGGCCCGCACAGATACGCAGTATTTT. It codes for CASRLERARTDTQYF.

The chain recombines TRBV11-3 with TRBJ2-5; D unclear. V shed 5 bases and J shed 5 bases, with 9 bases lying between them. CDR1 SGHNT and CDR2 YENEEA come from the germline V gene. The CDR3 has 12 amino acids. The CDR3 protein is CASSPNDETQYF. The CDR3 coding sequence is TGTGCCAGCAGCCCGAACGATGAGACCCAGTACTTC.

There are a few counts of this clone. This rearrangement joins TRBV20-1 to TRBJ2-2; D uncertain. CDR3 length equals 10 residues. Looked up from germline, CDR1 is DFQATT and CDR2 is SNEGSKA (reference sequence). In DNA form, the CDR3 reads TGCGTCCTGAACACCGGGGAGCTGTTTTTT. Translated, it gives CVLNTGELFF.

The chain links TRBV7-2 to TRBJ2-7; TRBD1 matches at 8 bases. Germline V lookup: CDR1 SGHTA, CDR2 FQGNSA. With V trimmed by 2 bases and J by 2 bases, 5 bases remained unmatched. This CDR3 is built from 15 residues. The CDR3 is CASSLLGQATYEQYF. The DNA for the CDR3 is TGTGCCAGCAGCTTATTGGGACAGGCAACCTACGAGCAGTACTTC.

This clone was picked up one time. The rearrangement uses TRBV6-6 and TRBJ1-4; TRBD1 aligns across 11 bases. With V trimmed by 2 bases and J by 11 bases, 10 bases remained unmatched. Germline V gene sequence: CDR1 MNHNY, CDR2 SVGAGI (reference sequence). There are 16 residues in the CDR3. CDR3 loop: CASSYPNVGQGDKLFF. In nucleotides, the CDR3 is TGTGCCAGCAGTTACCCGAATGTGGGACAGGGGGATAAACTGTTTTTT.

Only a few counts were recorded for this clone. The chain links TRBV2 to TRBJ1-2, with TRBD1 matching over 8 bases. The ends lost 1 base at V and 3 bases at J; junction bases unmatched: 1. This CDR3 is built from 14 residues. CDR1 is SNHLY, CDR2 FYNNEI, per germline. CDR3 DNA sequence: TGTGCCAGCAGTGAAGTGACAGGGGACTATGGCTACACCTTC. As protein: CASSEVTGDYGYTF.

The rearrangement joins TRBV19 to TRBJ1-5, with 7 bases identical to TRBD1. In germline, CDR1 is LNHDA, CDR2 SQIVND (reference sequence). J was trimmed by 5 bases and V by 2 bases; bases with no gene match: 3. There are 14 residues in the CDR3. The CDR3 spells CASSITGVYQPQHF. CDR3 sequence (DNA): TGTGCCAGTAGTATAACAGGGGTTTATCAGCCCCAGCATTTT.

This clone is a singleton in its sample. The CDR3 bases are TGCAGCGGAGCGGGGGACCCCGACAATGAGCAGTTCTTC. Protein: CSGAGDPDNEQFF. This sequence joins TRBV29-1 and TRBJ2-1; 8 bases map to TRBD2. V lost 7 bases and J lost 5; bases outside the gene matches: 7. In germline, CDR1 is SQVTM, CDR2 ANQGSEA. The CDR3 has 13 residues.

This clone was seen a few times. The sample contains more than one DNA sequence encoding this CDR3. The genes are TRBV5-1 and TRBJ1-5; TRBD1 is a possible D gene (6 bases). CDR1 is SGHRS and CDR2 is YFSETQ in the germline V gene. This CDR3 is 14 amino acids long. Trimming cost V 0 bases and J 4 bases, with 8 bases left between them. The CDR3 sequence is CASSLEGGNQPQHF. CDR3 nucleotide sequence: TGCGCCAGCAGCTTGGAGGGGGGGAATCAGCCCCAGCATTTT. The variable domain in full, with the rest retrieved from reference TRBV5-1 and TRBJ1-5, is KAGVTQTPRYLIKTRGQQVTLSCSPISGHRSVSWYQQTPGQGLQFLFEYFSETQRNKGNFPGRFSGRQFSNSRSEMNVSTLELGDSALYLCASSLEGGNQPQHFGDGTRLSIL.

The chain links TRBV7-2 to TRBJ2-5, with 7 bases matching TRBD1. The CDR3 loop spans 18 amino acids. The J segment lost 2 bases and the V segment lost 0 bases, leaving 12 bases of the junction unmatched. Per germline, CDR1 SGHTA and CDR2 FQGNSA. Written as DNA, the CDR3 is TGTGCCAGCAGCTTAGCGAGTTTGAGACAGGGCGGTCAAGAGACCCAGTACTTC. This gives the protein CASSLASLRQGGQETQYF.